These 14 T cell receptor beta chains share one sample of origin, sequenced in a study of T cells expressing NK-cell markers. TCRdb reanalyzed the 5' RACE reads, giving one entry per CDR3 protein sequence and no DNA. Its clone listing holds about 380,000 distinct CDR3 sequences. The source material was blood T cells: a sorted CD56 or NKG2C T cell subset, CD4+ or CD8+ T cells, or bulk PBMC T cells (not recorded which). The receptors shown here come from a man aged 18 to 70 in good health.

The V and J genes are TRBV20-1 and TRBJ2-2; with no DNA, the TCRdb D assignment of TRBD2 cannot be verified. CDR1 and CDR2 (germline): DFQATT, SNEGSKA (reference sequence). The CDR3 has 16 amino acids. The CDR3 loop is CSVPPTALKNTGELFF.

The gene calls are TRBV6-6 and TRBJ2-1; TCRdb proposes TRBD1, but this gene call is untestable without DNA. This CDR3 spans 11 amino acids. CDR1 is MNHNY and CDR2 is SVGAGI in the germline V gene (reference sequence). CDR3 amino acids: CASSQGFVQFF.

J is TRBJ2-3 and V is TRBV6-1; the TCRdb call, TRBD1, lacks DNA for checking. This CDR3 comprises 14 residues. CDR1 MNHNS and CDR2 SASEGT come from the germline V gene. CDR3 sequence reads: CASTLDRAQDTQYF.

The V call is TRBV29-1, the J call TRBJ1-2; the D call from TCRdb, TRBD1, cannot be confirmed without DNA. Germline lookup yields CDR1 SQVTM and CDR2 ANQGSEA. This CDR3 has 15 amino acids. The CDR3 reads CSVVIQGRRGNGYTF.

CDR3 sequence reads: CASSGTSGGAYEQYF. This chain links TRBV7-2 with TRBJ2-7; TCRdb names TRBD2, which stays unverified in the absence of DNA. There are 15 residues in the CDR3. Germline CDR1 reads SGHTA; CDR2 reads FQGNSA.

V and J are TRBV10-2 and TRBJ2-7; TCRdb's D call of TRBD1 is untestable without DNA. The germline gives CDR1 WSHSY, CDR2 SAAADI. This CDR3 spans 13 amino acids. The CDR3 protein is CASQRGTNYEQYF.

The V gene is TRBV7-8, the J gene TRBJ1-1; the TRBD1 assignment by TCRdb is unverifiable without DNA. This CDR3 is 15 amino acids long. Germline-derived CDR1 and CDR2 are SGHVS and FQNEAQ. The CDR3 here is CASSLGGGSNTEAFF.

The rearrangement joins TRBV3-1 to TRBJ2-5; with no DNA, the TCRdb D assignment of TRBD1 cannot be verified. CDR1 and CDR2 from the germline V gene are LGHDT and YNNKEL (reference sequence). The CDR3 has 14 residues. CDR3 amino acids: CASSGQGRRETQYF.

The chain has TRBV5-4 and TRBJ1-2; with no DNA, the TCRdb D assignment of TRBD1 cannot be verified. CDR3 length equals 14 residues. CDR1 is SGHNT, CDR2 YYREEE, per germline (reference sequence). The CDR3 reads CASSFVGQGIGYTF. The full variable domain, rest sourced from reference TRBV5-4 and TRBJ1-2, is ETGVTQSPTHLIKTRGQQVTLRCSSQSGHNTVSWYQQALGQGPQFIFQYYREEENGRGNFPPRFSGLQFPNYSSELNVNALELDDSALYLCASSFVGQGIGYTFGSGTRLTVV.

The chain links TRBV12-5 to TRBJ2-2; TCRdb indicates TRBD2, and absent DNA this call remains unverified. Germline V gene lookup returns CDR1 LGHNT and CDR2 FRNRAP. CDR3 length: 18 amino acids. This CDR3 reads CASGLVAQSGGATGELFF.

The chain couples TRBV20-1 to TRBJ1-1; TCRdb's D call of TRBD1 is untestable without DNA. Per germline, CDR1 DFQATT and CDR2 SNEGSKA (reference sequence). The CDR3 loop spans 14 amino acids. CDR3: CSARNNGGATEAFF.

The genes are TRBV3-1 and TRBJ1-1; TCRdb's D call of TRBD1 is untestable without DNA. CDR1 LGHDT and CDR2 YNNKEL come from the germline V gene (reference sequence). The CDR3 totals 14 residues. The chain's CDR3 is CASSQEGRGGEAFF.

V is TRBV5-1 and J is TRBJ1-5; lacking DNA, the TRBD1 call made by TCRdb goes unchecked. CDR1 and CDR2 from the germline V gene are SGHRS and YFSETQ. The length of the CDR3 is 14 residues. The CDR3 reads CASSLDRGAQPQHF. The full variable domain, completed using reference TRBV5-1 and TRBJ1-5, is KAGVTQTPRYLIKTRGQQVTLSCSPISGHRSVSWYQQTPGQGLQFLFEYFSETQRNKGNFPGRFSGRQFSNSRSEMNVSTLELGDSALYLCASSLDRGAQPQHFGDGTRLSIL.

The chain joins TRBV20-1 to TRBJ2-3; lacking DNA, the TRBD1 call made by TCRdb goes unchecked. Per the germline V gene, CDR1 is DFQATT and CDR2 is SNEGSKA (reference sequence). The CDR3 loop spans 14 amino acids. Here the CDR3 reads CSASTGGERDTQYF.